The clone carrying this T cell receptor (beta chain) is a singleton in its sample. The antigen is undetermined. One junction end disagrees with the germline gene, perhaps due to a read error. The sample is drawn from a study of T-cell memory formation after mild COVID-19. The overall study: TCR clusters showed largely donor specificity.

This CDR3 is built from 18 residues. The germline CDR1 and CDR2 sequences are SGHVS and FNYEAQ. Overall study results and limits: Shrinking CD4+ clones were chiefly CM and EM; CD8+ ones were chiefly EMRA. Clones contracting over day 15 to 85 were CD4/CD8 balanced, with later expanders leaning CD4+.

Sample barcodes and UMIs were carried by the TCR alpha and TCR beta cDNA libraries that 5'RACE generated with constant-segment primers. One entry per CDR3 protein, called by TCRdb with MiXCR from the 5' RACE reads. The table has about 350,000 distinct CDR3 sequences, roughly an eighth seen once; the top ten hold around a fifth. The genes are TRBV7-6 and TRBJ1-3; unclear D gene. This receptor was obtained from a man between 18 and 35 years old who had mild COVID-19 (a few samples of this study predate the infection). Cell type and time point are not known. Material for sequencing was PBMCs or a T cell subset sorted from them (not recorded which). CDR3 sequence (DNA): TGTGCCAGCAGTCTCTGGGCCATCTTATCCAACTCTGGAAAAACCATATATTTT. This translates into CASSLWAILSNSGKTIYF.